What follows are 27 T cell receptor beta chains derived from one specimen sequenced in a study of tumor and adjacent non-tumor tissue in lung cancer. The library came from three nested PCR rounds adapted from ARM-PCR protocols. Using its own MiXCR run on the multiplex PCR reads, TCRdb lists one record per CDR3 protein. The data contain roughly 67,000 distinct CDR3 sequences, 55% to 75% of them singletons. This sample's RNA came from whole unsorted tissue. Sequences were obtained from lung tumor tissue. These TCRs come from a man aged 50-60 years with non-small cell lung cancer.

Notes on this clonotype: One base away lies a much larger clone, so this may be a sequencing read error. The chain joins TRBV14 to TRBJ2-7; 9 nucleotides match TRBD2. The CDR3 loop spans 15 amino acids. In germline, CDR1 is SGHDN, CDR2 FVKESK. The V and J ends lost 7 bases and 4 bases, in that order; junction bases with no gene match: 11. The CDR3 is CASTQALAGNYEQYF. The CDR3 nucleotides read TGTGCCAGCACCCAGGCGCTAGCGGGGAATTACGAGCAGTACTTC.

Remarks on this clonotype: This may come from a read error, since a much larger clone is one base off. V gene TRBV10-1 combines with J gene TRBJ2-5, with D unresolved. The length of the CDR3 is 13 residues. Per the germline V gene, CDR1 is WNHNN and CDR2 is SYGVQD (reference sequence). Trimming took 8 bases from V and 5 from J, leaving 15 bases between them. The CDR3 protein is CASGPDVGETQYF. The DNA of the CDR3 is TGCGCCAGCGGACCGGACGTCGGGGAGACCCAGTACTTC.

Concerning this clonotype: Since a much larger clone is just one base distant, this may be a read error. The chain combines TRBV4-1 with TRBJ1-3; D gene ambiguous. The germline CDR1 and CDR2 sequences are MGHRA and YSYEKL. CDR3 length: 14 residues. DNA for the CDR3: TGCGCCAGCAGCCAAGATCCCACTGGAGACACCATATATTTT. Translating it yields CASSQDPTGDTIYF.

This clonotype showed up many times. The chain combines TRBV6-6 with TRBJ2-3, with D tentatively TRBD1 (6 bases). Germline-derived CDR1 and CDR2 are MNHNY and SVGAGI (reference sequence). V was trimmed by 7 bases and J by 1 base, leaving 15 bases between them. The CDR3 covers 15 residues. The CDR3 loop is CASTDAQGRTDTQYF. The CDR3, as DNA: TGTGCCAGCACCGACGCCCAGGGGCGCACAGATACGCAGTATTTT.

This clonotype has a single count. This may be a read error: a much more frequent sequence differs by one nucleotide. This chain uses TRBV12-3 or TRBV12-4 with TRBJ2-4; D possibly matches TRBD1 or TRBD2 (6 bases each). The CDR3 totals 13 residues. The CDR3 nucleotides read TGTGCCAGCAGTTTCGGGGGCAAAAACACTCAGTACTTC. It yields the protein CASSFGGKNTQYF.

The chain is built from TRBV6-6 and TRBJ2-7, with 7 nucleotides matching TRBD1. Germline-derived CDR1 and CDR2 are MNHNY and SVGAGI (reference sequence). The V segment lost 4 bases and the J segment 2 bases; nucleotides outside the gene matches: 5. The CDR3 extends over 14 amino acids. CDR3 DNA sequence: TGTGCCAGCAGTTCAACAGGGGTGACCTACGAGCAGTACTTC. Its protein is CASSSTGVTYEQYF.

V usage is TRBV28 and J usage is TRBJ2-1; the D gene is possibly TRBD2 (6 bases). Per germline, CDR1 MDHEN and CDR2 SYDVKM. Trimming took 1 base from V and 6 from J, leaving 13 bases between them. This CDR3 is 15 amino acids long. The CDR3, as DNA: TGTGCCAGCAGTTTATACGGGGGAGAGATCAATGAGCAGTTCTTC. This translates into CASSLYGGEINEQFF.

Of note for this clonotype: One end of the junction is discordant with germline, which a read error may explain. The chain carries TRBV30 and TRBJ2-1, with 11 bases matching TRBD2. The germline V gene encodes CDR1 GTSNPN and CDR2 SVGIG (reference sequence). The CDR3 has 16 residues. CDR3 amino acids: CARSAASGGTRNEQFF. The DNA for the CDR3 is TGTGCCCGGAGTGCTGCTAGCGGGGGGACCCGCAATGAGCAATTCTTC.

Relative to its sample, this clonotype is medium-sized (0.01 to 0.1%). The chain is built from TRBV4-2 and TRBJ2-7, with D unresolved. The V end was cut by 0 bases, the J end by 7 bases, with 10 bases between. Germline V gene lookup returns CDR1 LGHNA and CDR2 YNFKEQ. This CDR3 region has 13 residues. The CDR3 protein is CASSQEPGFEQYF. The CDR3 bases are TGTGCCAGCAGCCAAGAGCCCGGCTTTGAGCAGTACTTC.

Points on this clonotype: The germline gene is not matched at one end of the junction; a read error may be the cause. The gene calls are TRBV20-1 and TRBJ2-7, with 8 positions matching TRBD2. Germline V gives CDR1 DFQATT, CDR2 SNEGSKA (reference sequence). The CDR3 loop spans 17 amino acids. The CDR3: CSARDAGGPTGSYERYF. In DNA form, the CDR3 reads TGCAGTGCTAGAGATGCGGGGGGACCGACTGGCTCCTATGAGCGGTACTTC.

This clonotype appeared a few times. This sequence may be a read error, since a much larger clone differs from it by one base. This sequence joins TRBV7-8 and TRBJ2-7; possible D gene TRBD1, 6 bases. This CDR3 has 14 residues. CDR1 is SGHVS, CDR2 FQNEAQ, per germline. The CDR3 sequence: CASSWTEGPYEKYF. CDR3 coding DNA: TGTGCCAGCAGCTGGACAGAGGGGCCCTACGAGAAGTACTTC.

On this clonotype itself: One junction end does not reproduce the germline sequence, and a read error may be involved. The chain employs TRBV11-2 and TRBJ2-2; tentative D call: TRBD2 (6 bases). There are 15 residues in the CDR3. CDR1 is SGHAT and CDR2 is FQNNGV in the germline V gene. DNA of the CDR3: TGTACCAACAACAATCAACTATGGGAGGCCGGGGGGCTGTTTTTT. It translates to CTNNNQLWEAGGLFF.

In its sample, this clonotype was seen once. An end of the junction differs from the germline gene, which may be a read error. V gene TRBV28 combines with J gene TRBJ2-7; TRBD2 might be the D (5 bases). Germline CDR1 is MDHEN and CDR2 is SYDVKM. This CDR3 has 15 residues. The CDR3 nucleotides are TGTGCCAGCAGTTCGTACGGGAAGGGAGTCTACGGGCAGTACTTC. Residues: CASSSYGKGVYGQYF.

J is TRBJ2-7 and V is TRBV6-1; possibly TRBD1 for D (5 bases). Trimming removed 2 bases from V and 6 bases from J, with 11 bases in between. The CDR3 has 13 amino acids. CDR1 MNHNS and CDR2 SASEGT come from the germline V gene. CDR3 sequence reads: CASSEHRRPEQYF. The CDR3 DNA is TGTGCCAGCAGTGAACACAGGAGACCCGAGCAGTACTTC.

On this clonotype itself: A junction end diverges from the germline sequence, so it may reflect a read error. The gene calls are TRBV7-8 and TRBJ1-1, with D uncertain. CDR1 is SGHVS, CDR2 FQNEAQ, per germline. The length of the CDR3 is 14 residues. The CDR3 nucleotides are TGTGTCAGCAGCCACTCGTGGTTGGGCACTGAAGCTTTCTTT. Translated, it gives CVSSHSWLGTEAFF.

Note on this clonotype: A much more abundant neighbour one base away suggests this may be a read error. This rearrangement joins TRBV7-9 to TRBJ2-3; 7 nucleotides line up with TRBD2. CDR3 length equals 15 residues. Germline CDR1 is SEHNR and CDR2 is FQNEAQ (reference sequence). CDR3 sequence: CSSSYWREMDDTQYF. The CDR3 coding sequence is TGTTCCAGCAGCTATTGGCGGGAGATGGATGATACGCAGTATTTT.

Of note for this clonotype: A read error may be the cause here, since a much bigger clone is one base away. This CDR3 is CASRGLGGGDTHYF. The DNA for the CDR3 is TGTGCCAGCAGGGGACTAGGGGGTGGAGATACGCATTATTTT. V gene TRBV7-8 combines with J gene TRBJ2-3, with 8 nucleotides matching TRBD2. CDR1 and CDR2 from the germline V gene are SGHVS and FQNEAQ. This CDR3 has 14 residues. The whole variable domain, filled in from reference TRBV7-8 and TRBJ2-3, reads GAGVSQSPRYKVAKRGQDVALRCDPISGHVSLFWYQQALGQGPEFLTYFQNEAQLDKSGLPSDRFFAERPEGSVSTLKIQRTQQEDSAVYLCASRGLGGGDTHYFGPGTRLTVL.

V gene TRBV20-1 combines with J gene TRBJ2-4; D is unresolved. The CDR3 runs 11 residues. Germline assignment: CDR1 DFQATT and CDR2 SNEGSKA (reference sequence). Trimming removed 5 bases at V and 5 bases at J, with 7 bases between. In DNA, the CDR3 is TGCAGTGCTGATTCCCAAAACATTCAGTACTTC. Translation: CSADSQNIQYF.

This clonotype appeared a few times. This sequence joins TRBV5-8 and TRBJ2-5, with a weak D call TRBD1 (6 bases). CDR1 and CDR2 from the germline V gene are SGHTS and YDEGEE. V dropped 3 bases and J dropped 2 bases, with 14 bases sitting between them. The CDR3 runs to 15 residues. Written as DNA, the CDR3 is TGTGCCAGCAGCTCCTATCACAGGGTTCAAGAGACCCAGTACTTC. This codes for CASSSYHRVQETQYF.

Comment on this clonotype: Since a much larger clone is just one base distant, this may be a read error. The chain is built from TRBV10-3 and TRBJ2-2, with a tentative D call TRBD2 (5 bases). From germline, CDR1 is ENHRY and CDR2 SYGVKD. The V and J ends lost 4 bases and 3 bases respectively, with 12 bases between them. The CDR3 extends over 15 amino acids. The CDR3 is CAISAQRADTGELFF. DNA for the CDR3: TGTGCCATCAGTGCACAGAGGGCTGACACCGGGGAGCTGTTTTTT.

This clonotype was detected a few times. This may come from a read error, since a much larger clone is one base off. The chain combines TRBV29-1 with TRBJ2-7; 12 bases map to TRBD1. Germline CDR1 and CDR2: SQVTM and ANQGSEA. The CDR3 sequence is 16 residues long. The CDR3 loop is CNANLGQGAILSEQYF. CDR3 nucleotides: TGCAACGCCAACCTGGGACAGGGGGCAATTCTCTCCGAGCAGTACTTC.

In this sample, this clonotype turned up many times. The V call is TRBV20-1, the J call TRBJ1-5; D may be TRBD1 (5 bases). This CDR3 comprises 13 residues. Germline-derived CDR1 and CDR2 are DFQATT and SNEGSKA (reference sequence). The V end was cut by 3 bases, the J end by 6 bases, with 12 bases between. CDR3 bases: TGCAGTGCTAGCCCGGGGGTGAGTCAGCCCCAGCATTTT. It encodes CSASPGVSQPQHF.

As concerns this clonotype: One end of the junction is discordant with germline, which a read error may explain. The chain is built from TRBV6-5 and TRBJ2-3; TRBD1 is a possible D gene (6 bases). CDR3 length: 15 amino acids. CDR1 and CDR2 (germline): MNHEY, SVGAGI. The CDR3 reads CDSRGHGRDTDTQYF. For the CDR3, the DNA is TGTGACAGCAGGGGACATGGAAGAGACACAGATACGCAGTATTTT.

This CDR3 is CSTPTWIWSTDTQYF. The CDR3 DNA sequence: TGCAGTACACCAACATGGATTTGGAGCACAGATACGCAGTATTTT. The chain combines TRBV20-1 with TRBJ2-3; D remains ambiguous. Germline V gene sequence: CDR1 DFQATT, CDR2 SNEGSKA (reference sequence). This CDR3 is built from 15 residues. Trimming stripped 8 bases from V and 0 bases from J, with 18 bases between.

A word on this clonotype: The germline gene is not matched at one end of the junction; a read error may be the cause. The gene calls are TRBV11-2 and TRBJ2-7, with a weak D call TRBD2 (5 bases). This CDR3 has 13 amino acids. Germline V gene lookup returns CDR1 SGHAT and CDR2 FQNNGV. CDR3 bases: TGTGCCAGCAGCCAGACTAACTCCTACGAGCAGTACTTT. This gives the protein CASSQTNSYEQYF.

Worth noting for this clonotype: Given a much more abundant clone one base away, this may be a read error. This chain uses TRBV12-3 or TRBV12-4 with TRBJ2-1, with D possibly matching TRBD2 (7 bases). The CDR3 extends over 13 amino acids. The V and J ends lost 7 bases and 9 bases respectively, with 16 bases between them. The CDR3 bases are TGTGCCAGCACTTTTCGGGGGGCGAGTGAGCAGTTCTTC. Its translation is CASTFRGASEQFF.

Comment on this clonotype: Since a much larger clone is just one base distant, this may be a read error. The chain recombines TRBV6-5 with TRBJ2-7, with 10 bases lining up with TRBD2. V lost 6 bases and J lost 2; bases outside the gene matches: 4. The CDR3 is made up of 14 amino acids. The V gene's germline CDR1 is MNHEY and CDR2 SVGAGI. The CDR3: CASRILAGTYEQYF. The DNA for the CDR3 is TGTGCCAGCAGGATACTAGCGGGAACCTACGAGCAGTACTTC.